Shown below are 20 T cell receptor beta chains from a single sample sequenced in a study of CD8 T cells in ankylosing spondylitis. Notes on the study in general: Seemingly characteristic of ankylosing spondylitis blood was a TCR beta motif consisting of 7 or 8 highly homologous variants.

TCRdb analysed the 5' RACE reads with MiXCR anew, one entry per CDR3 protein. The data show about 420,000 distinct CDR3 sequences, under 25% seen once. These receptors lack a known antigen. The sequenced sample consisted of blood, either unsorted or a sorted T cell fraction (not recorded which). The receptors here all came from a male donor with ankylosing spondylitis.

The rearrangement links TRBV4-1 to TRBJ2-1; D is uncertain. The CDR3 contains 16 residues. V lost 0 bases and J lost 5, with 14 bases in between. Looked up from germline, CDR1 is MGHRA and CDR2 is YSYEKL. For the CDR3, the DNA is TGCGCCAGCAGCCAAGAGTCCAGGAAATTCGACAATGAGCAGTTCTTC. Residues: CASSQESRKFDNEQFF.

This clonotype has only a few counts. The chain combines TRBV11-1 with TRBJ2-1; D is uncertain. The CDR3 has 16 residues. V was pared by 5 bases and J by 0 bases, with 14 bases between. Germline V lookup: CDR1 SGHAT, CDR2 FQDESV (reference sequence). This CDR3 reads CASSSRQASSYNEQFF. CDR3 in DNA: TGTGCCAGCAGCAGTCGACAAGCCAGCTCCTACAATGAGCAGTTCTTC.

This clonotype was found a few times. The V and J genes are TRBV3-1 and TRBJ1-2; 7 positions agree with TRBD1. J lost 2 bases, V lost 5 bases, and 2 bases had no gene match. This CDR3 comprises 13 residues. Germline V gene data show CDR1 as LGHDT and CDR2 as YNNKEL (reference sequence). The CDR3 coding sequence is TGTGCCAGCAGCGAACAGGGGAACTATGGCTACACCTTC. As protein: CASSEQGNYGYTF.

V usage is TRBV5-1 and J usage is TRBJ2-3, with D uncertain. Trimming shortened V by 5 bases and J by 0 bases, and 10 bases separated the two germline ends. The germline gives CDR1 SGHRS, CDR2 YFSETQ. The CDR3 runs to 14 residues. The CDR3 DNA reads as TGCGCCAGCAGGCTAGGTCCTAGCACAGATACGCAGTATTTT. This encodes CASRLGPSTDTQYF.

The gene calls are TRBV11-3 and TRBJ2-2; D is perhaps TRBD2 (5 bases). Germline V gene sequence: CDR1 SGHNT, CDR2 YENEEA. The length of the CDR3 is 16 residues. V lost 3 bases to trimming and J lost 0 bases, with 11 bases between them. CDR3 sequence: CASSFGLRTNTGELFF. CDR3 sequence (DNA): TGTGCCAGCAGCTTTGGACTGCGGACGAACACCGGGGAGCTGTTTTTT.

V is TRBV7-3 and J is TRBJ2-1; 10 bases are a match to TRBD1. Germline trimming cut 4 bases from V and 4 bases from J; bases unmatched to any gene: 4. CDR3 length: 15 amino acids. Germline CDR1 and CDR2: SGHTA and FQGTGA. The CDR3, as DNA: TGTGCCAGCAGCTCCGGGACAGGGGTGTACAATGAGCAGTTCTTC. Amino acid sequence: CASSSGTGVYNEQFF.

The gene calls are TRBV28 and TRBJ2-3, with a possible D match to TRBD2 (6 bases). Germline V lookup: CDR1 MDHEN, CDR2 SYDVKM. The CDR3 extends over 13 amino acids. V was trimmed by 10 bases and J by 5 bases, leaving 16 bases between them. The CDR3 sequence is CATGGVGQDTQYF. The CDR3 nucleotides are TGTGCCACAGGAGGGGTAGGACAAGATACGCAGTATTTT. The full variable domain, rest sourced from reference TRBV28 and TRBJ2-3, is DVKVTQSSRYLVKRTGEKVFLECVQDMDHENMFWYRQDPGLGLRLIYFSYDVKMKEKGDIPEGYSVSREKKERFSLILESASTNQTSMYLCATGGVGQDTQYFGPGTRLTVL.

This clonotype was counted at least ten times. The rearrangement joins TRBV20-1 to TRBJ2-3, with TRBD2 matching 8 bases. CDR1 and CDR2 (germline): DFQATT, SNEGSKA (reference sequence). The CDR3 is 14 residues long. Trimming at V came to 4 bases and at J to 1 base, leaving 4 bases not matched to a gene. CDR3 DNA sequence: TGCAGTGCTAAAGCGGGAGTAGGCACAGATACGCAGTATTTT. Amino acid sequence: CSAKAGVGTDTQYF.

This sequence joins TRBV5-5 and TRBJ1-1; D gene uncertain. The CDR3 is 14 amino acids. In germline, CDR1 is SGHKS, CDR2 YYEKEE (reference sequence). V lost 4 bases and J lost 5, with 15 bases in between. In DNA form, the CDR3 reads TGTGCCAGCAGCGCCACCTCGGTTGGGACTGAAGCTTTCTTT. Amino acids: CASSATSVGTEAFF.

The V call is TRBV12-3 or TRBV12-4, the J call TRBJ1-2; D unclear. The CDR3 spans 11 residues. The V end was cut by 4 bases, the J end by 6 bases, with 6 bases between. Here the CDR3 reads CASSSWHGYTF. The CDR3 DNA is TGTGCCAGCAGTTCGTGGCATGGCTACACCTTC.

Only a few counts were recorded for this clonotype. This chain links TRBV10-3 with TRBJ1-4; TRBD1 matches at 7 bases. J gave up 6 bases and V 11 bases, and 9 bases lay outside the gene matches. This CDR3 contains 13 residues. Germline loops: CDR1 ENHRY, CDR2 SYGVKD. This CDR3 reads CAGQRGRDEKLFF. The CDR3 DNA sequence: TGTGCCGGACAGAGGGGGCGTGATGAAAAACTGTTTTTT.

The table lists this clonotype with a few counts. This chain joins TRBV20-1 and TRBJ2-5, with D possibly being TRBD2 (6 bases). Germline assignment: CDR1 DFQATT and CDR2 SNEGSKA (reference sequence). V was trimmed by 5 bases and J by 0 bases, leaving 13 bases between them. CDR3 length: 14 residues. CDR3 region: CSAASVTDQETQYF. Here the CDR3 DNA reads TGCAGTGCTGCTAGCGTTACAGACCAAGAGACCCAGTACTTC.

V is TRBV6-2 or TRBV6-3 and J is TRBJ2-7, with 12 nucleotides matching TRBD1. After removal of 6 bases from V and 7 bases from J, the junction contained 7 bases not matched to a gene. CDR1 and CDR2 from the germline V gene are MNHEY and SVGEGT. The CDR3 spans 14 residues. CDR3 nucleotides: TGTGCCAGCAGGGGGACAGGGGGCTCTTGGGAGCAGTACTTC. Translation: CASRGTGGSWEQYF.

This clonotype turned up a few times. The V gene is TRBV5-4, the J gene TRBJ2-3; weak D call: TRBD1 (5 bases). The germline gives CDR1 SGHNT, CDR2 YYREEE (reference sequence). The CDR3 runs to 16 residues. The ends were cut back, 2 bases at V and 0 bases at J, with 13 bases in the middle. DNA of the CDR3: TGTGCCAGCAGCTTACAGGTGGCCTCTAGCACAGATACGCAGTATTTT. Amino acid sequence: CASSLQVASSTDTQYF.

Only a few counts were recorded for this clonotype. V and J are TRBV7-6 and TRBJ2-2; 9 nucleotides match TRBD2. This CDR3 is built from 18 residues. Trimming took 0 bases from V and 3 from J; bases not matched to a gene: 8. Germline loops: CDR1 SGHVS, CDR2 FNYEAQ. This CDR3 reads CASSLAIGLAGHTGELFF. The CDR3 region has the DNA TGTGCCAGCAGCTTAGCGATAGGGCTAGCGGGACACACCGGGGAGCTGTTTTTT. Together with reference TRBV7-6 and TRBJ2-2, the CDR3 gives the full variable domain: GAGVSQSPRYKVTKRGQDVALRCDPISGHVSLYWYRQALGQGPEFLTYFNYEAQQDKSGLPNDRFSAERPEGSISTLTIQRTEQRDSAMYRCASSLAIGLAGHTGELFFGEGSRLTVL.

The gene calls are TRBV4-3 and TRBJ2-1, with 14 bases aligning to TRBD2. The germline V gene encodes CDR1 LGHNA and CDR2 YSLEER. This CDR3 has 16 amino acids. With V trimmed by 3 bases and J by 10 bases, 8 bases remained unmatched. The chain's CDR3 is CASSHSRLAGGPEQFF. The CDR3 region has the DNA TGCGCCAGCAGCCACAGCCGACTAGCGGGAGGGCCCGAGCAGTTCTTC.

The CDR3 here is CASSPGGRPPLTYEQYF. The CDR3 nucleotides read TGTGCCAGCTCACCGGGGGGCAGGCCCCCGCTCACCTACGAGCAGTACTTC. V and J are TRBV18 and TRBJ2-7, with D tentatively TRBD1 or TRBD2 (6 bases each). Germline CDR1 and CDR2: KGHSH and LQKENI. Trimming stripped 3 bases from V and 2 bases from J, with 20 bases between. This CDR3 region has 17 residues. The whole variable domain, remainder taken from reference TRBV18 and TRBJ2-7, is NAGVMQNPRHLVRRRGQEARLRCSPMKGHSHVYWYRQLPEEGLKFMVYLQKENIIDESGMPKERFSAEFPKEGPSILRIQQVVRGDSAAYFCASSPGGRPPLTYEQYFGPGTRLTVT.

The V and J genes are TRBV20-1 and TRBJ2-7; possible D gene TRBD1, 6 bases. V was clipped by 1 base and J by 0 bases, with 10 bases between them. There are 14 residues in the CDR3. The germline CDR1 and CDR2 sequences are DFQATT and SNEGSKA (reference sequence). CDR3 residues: CSARAGTYSYEQYF. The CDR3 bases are TGCAGTGCTAGAGCCGGGACATACTCCTACGAGCAGTACTTC.

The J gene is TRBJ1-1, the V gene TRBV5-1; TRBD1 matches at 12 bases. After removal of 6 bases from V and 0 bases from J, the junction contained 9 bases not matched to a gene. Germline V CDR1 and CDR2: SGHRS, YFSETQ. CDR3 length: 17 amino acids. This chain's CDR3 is CASTVGQGASVNTEAFF. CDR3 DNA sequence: TGCGCCAGCACGGTGGGACAGGGGGCATCTGTGAACACTGAAGCTTTCTTT.

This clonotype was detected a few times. The CDR3 loop reads CASSYSRGLVDTQYF. In DNA, the CDR3 is TGTGCCAGCAGTTACTCCCGTGGGCTTGTTGATACGCAGTATTTT. J is TRBJ2-3 and V is TRBV6-5; no firm D call. Trimming shortened V by 0 bases and J by 6 bases, and 13 bases separated the two germline ends. The CDR3 covers 15 residues. Germline V lookup: CDR1 MNHEY, CDR2 SVGAGI.